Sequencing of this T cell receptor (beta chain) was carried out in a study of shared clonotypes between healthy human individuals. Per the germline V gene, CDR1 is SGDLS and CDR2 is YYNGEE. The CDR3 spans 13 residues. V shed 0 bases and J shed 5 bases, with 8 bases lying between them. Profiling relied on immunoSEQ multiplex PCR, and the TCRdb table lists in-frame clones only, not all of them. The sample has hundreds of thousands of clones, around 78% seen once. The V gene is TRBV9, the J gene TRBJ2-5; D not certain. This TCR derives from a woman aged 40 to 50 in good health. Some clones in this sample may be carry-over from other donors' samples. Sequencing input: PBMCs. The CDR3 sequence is CASSVGARETQYF. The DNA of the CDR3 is TGTGCCAGCAGCGTAGGCGCTAGGGAGACCCAGTACTTC.